The rows below give T cell receptor beta chains drawn from one sample of a study of Graves' ophthalmopathy and Graves' hyperthyroidism. TCRdb re-called the multiplex PCR reads with MiXCR, one entry per CDR3 protein. The data contain around 670,000 distinct CDR3 sequences, 35% to 50% of them singletons. The sequencing input was peripheral blood. Receptor source: an adult man with Graves' ophthalmopathy. The CDR3 runs from the conserved cysteine through the conserved F or W. Fields, in order: D gene, clone size, J gene, V gene, CDR3 DNA, CDR3 protein. D genes are given only for firm matches. Size values are once, few and many counts, or a class for expanded clones, and some rows have none.

>NA|NA|TRBJ1-4|TRBV10-3
TGTGCCATCAGTTACGGGGATTGGGAAAAACTGTTTTTT
CAISYGDWEKLFF
>TRBD1|once|TRBJ2-7|TRBV2
TGTGCCAGCAAGTCAGGGGGCTACGAGCAGTACTTC
CASKSGGYEQYF
>TRBD2|NA|TRBJ2-7|TRBV2
TGTGCCAGCAGGGGGAGGACTAGCGGGGGACGGTACGAGCAGTACTTC
CASRGRTSGGRYEQYF
>NA|few|TRBJ1-4|TRBV19
TGTGCCAGTAGTAGCCGGGACGGTGGTAATGAAAAACTGTTTTTT
CASSSRDGGNEKLFF
>NA|many|TRBJ2-5|TRBV10-3
TGTGCCATCAGTCCCGGAGGGACAGTTAGTGGGCAAGAGACCCAGTACTTC
CAISPGGTVSGQETQYF
>NA|NA|TRBJ1-4|TRBV20-1
TGCAGTGCAGCGGTATTGGACCCCGAGGGGCTGTTTTTT
CSAAVLDPEGLFF
>NA|NA|TRBJ2-5|TRBV5-5
TGTGCCAGCAGCTTACCCGGGACAACAGAGACCCAGTACTTC
CASSLPGTTETQYF
>NA|NA|TRBJ2-1|TRBV29-1
TGCAGCGCTAGGGTAGCGGTGACCTACAATGAGCAGTTCTTC
CSARVAVTYNEQFF
>NA|many|TRBJ1-6|TRBV9
TGTGCCAGCAGCGTAGGGCAGACGGTTAATTCACCCCTCCACTTT
CASSVGQTVNSPLHF
>NA|NA|TRBJ2-7|TRBV19
TGTGCCAGTAGTATAGGGGCCTACTACGAGCAGTACTTC
CASSIGAYYEQYF
>NA|NA|TRBJ1-3|TRBV10-2
TGCGCCAGCAGTGGGGGAGGGGCAACTGGATATTTT
CASSGGGATGYF
>TRBD1|many|TRBJ1-2|TRBV10-3
TGTGCCATCAGTGACTTAATACCGGGACAGGGAGGGCGTGGTTATGGCTACACCTTC
CAISDLIPGQGGRGYGYTF
>TRBD1|once|TRBJ2-5|TRBV20-1
TGCAGTGCAGCACAGGGGGCCCAAGAGACCCAGTACTTC
CSAAQGAQETQYF
>NA|many|TRBJ2-2|TRBV24-1
TGTGCCACCAGTGATCCGTCAGGTTACACCGGGGAGCTGTTTTTT
CATSDPSGYTGELFF
>TRBD1|NA|TRBJ1-3|TRBV2
TGTGCCAGCAGTGAAAGGGGACAGGCCAGGAACACCATATATTTT
CASSERGQARNTIYF
>NA|few|TRBJ1-5|TRBV19
TGTGCCTGGGGCCGAAGGCTAAATCAGCCCCAGCATTTT
CAWGRRLNQPQHF